One TCR beta chain is described in this entry. In the original workflow: How many nucleated cells were present was estimated from reference gene primer amplification. Sequencing was performed with immunoSEQ multiplex PCR; in TCRdb, only in-frame clones are kept and a portion is missing. V and J calls and clone size are given by that table; D and trimming were obtained from the DNA. The sample yields some 160,000 clones, 83% seen once. This CDR3 has 15 residues. V was shortened by 6 bases and J by 4 bases, with 18 bases between the two germline ends. CDR1 is SGHRS, CDR2 YFSETQ, per germline. The entry originates in a study of blood T cell repertoires in COVID-19. Study summary: COVID-19 samples, acute and convalescent, were from the United States, Italy and Spain. The cDNA or gDNA used as material had been derived from T cells, B-cell-depleted T cells, or PBMCs.

The sequence derives from an elderly woman with acute or convalescent COVID-19. This rearrangement joins TRBV5-1 to TRBJ2-3; D perhaps matches TRBD2 (6 bases). The specimen was peripheral blood. CDR3 sequence reads: CASTRAGHEADTQYF. The CDR3 bases are TGCGCCAGCACCAGAGCGGGCCATGAAGCAGATACGCAGTATTTT. Complete variable domain (other parts from reference TRBV5-1 and TRBJ2-3): KAGVTQTPRYLIKTRGQQVTLSCSPISGHRSVSWYQQTPGQGLQFLFEYFSETQRNKGNFPGRFSGRQFSNSRSEMNVSTLELGDSALYLCASTRAGHEADTQYFGPGTRLTVL.